The 20 T cell receptor beta chains listed next were all sequenced from one sample in a study of blood T cell repertoires in COVID-19. Measured with immunoSEQ multiplex PCR; TCRdb has only the in-frame clones, and not every one. The table shows more than 150,000 clones, with around 87% occurring only once. Input material: peripheral blood. The receptors were sampled from a man between 18 and 29 years old with acute or convalescent COVID-19.

The chain has TRBV18 and TRBJ2-2, with 9 bases lining up with TRBD1. The CDR3 runs 15 residues. Germline loops: CDR1 KGHSH, CDR2 LQKENI. V lost 3 bases to trimming and J lost 6 bases; unmatched junction nucleotides: 5. The CDR3 sequence: CASSPRTGEAGELFF. CDR3 nucleotides: TGTGCCAGCTCACCCCGGACAGGGGAGGCCGGGGAGCTGTTTTTT.

The V call is TRBV6-1, the J call TRBJ1-2; 8 bases fit TRBD1. The J segment lost 3 bases and the V segment lost 2 bases, leaving 11 bases of the junction unmatched. In germline, CDR1 is MNHNS, CDR2 SASEGT. The CDR3 extends over 17 amino acids. DNA for the CDR3: TGTGCCAGCAGTGAACGGAGGACAGGGAGGCACGACTATGGCTACACCTTC. Translated, it gives CASSERRTGRHDYGYTF.

This clone was seen once. V usage is TRBV3-1 (or the pseudogene TRBV3-2) and J usage is TRBJ2-3; 13 bases are shared with TRBD2. This CDR3 contains 17 residues. V dropped 3 bases and J dropped 0; count of bases not matched to a gene: 3. Germline V gives CDR1 LGHDT, CDR2 YNNKEL (reference sequence). CDR3 in amino acids: CASSHMGLAGSTDTQYF. CDR3 DNA: TGTGCCAGCAGCCACATGGGACTAGCGGGGAGCACAGATACGCAGTATTTT.

The V and J genes are TRBV6-5 and TRBJ2-3, with 11 bases identical to TRBD1. The V gene end was trimmed by 6 bases and the J gene end by 4 bases; junction bases not matched to a gene: 6. There are 15 residues in the CDR3. From germline, CDR1 is MNHEY and CDR2 SVGAGI. The CDR3 loop is CASRDRGRWADTQYF. The CDR3 nucleotides are TGTGCCAGCAGGGACAGGGGGCGTTGGGCAGATACGCAGTATTTT.

This chain uses TRBV24-1 with TRBJ1-2, with D possibly matching TRBD1 (6 bases). Trimming cost V 5 bases and J 8 bases, with 20 bases left between them. The CDR3 is made up of 15 amino acids. Germline CDR1 reads KGHDR; CDR2 reads SFDVKD. As DNA, the CDR3 is TGTGCCACCAGTGGCCGGGACACTCCCGTGAGGGGCTACACCTTC. This encodes CATSGRDTPVRGYTF.

The CDR3, as DNA: TGTGCCAGCAGCCAAGAACTCAGCGGGGGGGCCGGGGAGCTGTTTTTT. It translates to CASSQELSGGAGELFF. The rearrangement links TRBV3-1 (or the pseudogene TRBV3-2) to TRBJ2-2, with 10 positions matching TRBD2. The V gene end was trimmed by 0 bases and the J gene end by 6 bases; junction bases not matched to a gene: 4. The CDR3 loop spans 16 amino acids. Germline V gives CDR1 LGHDT, CDR2 YNNKEL (reference sequence).

CDR3 nucleotide sequence: TGCGCCAGCAGCCATCATCCGGGACAGACTTCGGACACCGGGGAGCTGTTTTTT. Translating gives CASSHHPGQTSDTGELFF. This chain joins TRBV4-1 and TRBJ2-2, with 7 bases identical to TRBD1. The germline V gene has CDR1 MGHRA and CDR2 YSYEKL. J was trimmed by 3 bases and V by 3 bases; bases with no gene match: 13. This CDR3 comprises 18 residues.

This chain uses TRBV2 with TRBJ1-1, with a tentative D call TRBD1 (6 bases). From germline, CDR1 is SNHLY and CDR2 FYNNEI. CDR3 size: 14 residues. Trimming left V 7 bases short and J 4 bases short, with 16 bases between. CDR3 nucleotides: TGTGCCAGCAATCCACAGACAGGAGCCACTGAAGCTTTCTTT. Its translation: CASNPQTGATEAFF.

In the case of this clone: This specimen includes other DNA sequences encoding the same CDR3. The V and J genes are TRBV6-5 and TRBJ1-1, with D possibly TRBD1 on 5 matching bases. The CDR3 contains 13 residues. CDR1 is MNHEY, CDR2 SVGAGI, per germline. V shed 2 bases and J shed 5 bases, with 9 bases lying between them. CDR3 coding DNA: TGTGCCAGCAGTTACGGGGGGGGTACTGAAGCTTTCTTT. This encodes CASSYGGGTEAFF.

The V gene is TRBV5-1, the J gene TRBJ1-6, with D unresolved. The V end was cut by 1 base, the J end by 4 bases, with 6 bases between. This CDR3 region has 14 residues. CDR1 is SGHRS and CDR2 is YFSETQ in the germline V gene. CDR3 bases: TGCGCCAGCAGCTTGAGTCAGTATAATTCACCCCTCCACTTT. It yields the protein CASSLSQYNSPLHF.

The V gene is TRBV3-1 (or the pseudogene TRBV3-2), the J gene TRBJ1-2; D is unclear. Deletions cut 0 bases from V and 2 bases from J, with 10 bases between. This CDR3 contains 15 residues. Germline CDR1 and CDR2: LGHDT and YNNKEL (reference sequence). Here the CDR3 DNA reads TGTGCCAGCAGCCAAGATCCACACAGAAACTATGGCTACACCTTC. It yields the protein CASSQDPHRNYGYTF.

The chain recombines TRBV4-2 with TRBJ2-5; 11 nucleotides match TRBD2. Germline CDR1 and CDR2: LGHNA and YNFKEQ. The CDR3 has 19 residues. Unmatched junction bases numbered 15, after V lost 4 bases and J lost 2 bases. CDR3 amino acids: CASSRILGGSGGEQETQYF. In DNA, the CDR3 is TGTGCCAGCAGCCGGATTCTTGGCGGTAGCGGGGGGGAACAAGAGACCCAGTACTTC.

V usage is TRBV5-8 and J usage is TRBJ1-2; possibly TRBD1 for D (6 bases). This CDR3 comprises 15 residues. Germline-derived CDR1 and CDR2 are SGHTS and YDEGEE. V was cut by 4 bases and J by 5 bases, with 18 bases left in between. CDR3 loop: CASSRISGTPYGYTF. DNA for the CDR3: TGTGCCAGCAGCCGCATTTCCGGGACACCGTATGGCTACACCTTC.

The V and J genes are TRBV6-5 and TRBJ1-1, with no clear D. The CDR3 is 13 amino acids. In germline, CDR1 is MNHEY, CDR2 SVGAGI. Trimming removed 8 bases at V and 0 bases at J, with 10 bases between. Here the CDR3 reads CASCGGMNTEAFF. DNA for the CDR3: TGTGCCAGCTGCGGCGGAATGAACACTGAAGCTTTCTTT.

This rearrangement joins TRBV2 to TRBJ2-2; D unresolved. This CDR3 spans 16 amino acids. Deletions cut 3 bases from V and 2 bases from J, with 13 bases between. Germline V gives CDR1 SNHLY, CDR2 FYNNEI. CDR3 nucleotides: TGTGCCAGCAGTGATCCCCGGAGCTTCAACACCGGGGAGCTGTTTTTT. Translation: CASSDPRSFNTGELFF.

The J gene is TRBJ2-1, the V gene TRBV11-3, with a possible D match to TRBD1 (6 bases). The CDR3 is 14 residues long. Per the germline V gene, CDR1 is SGHNT and CDR2 is YENEEA. V shed 1 base and J shed 7 bases, with 11 bases lying between them. The CDR3 bases are TGTGCCAGCAGCTTAGGGCAGGGGCGTAATGAGCAGTTCTTC. Translated, it gives CASSLGQGRNEQFF.

The chain uses TRBV4-2 and TRBJ2-5; possible D gene TRBD2, 6 bases. This CDR3 contains 14 residues. V was clipped by 0 bases and J by 7 bases, with 12 bases between them. The V gene's germline CDR1 is LGHNA and CDR2 YNFKEQ. The CDR3 region is CASSQDDGGVTQYF. As DNA, the CDR3 is TGTGCCAGCAGCCAAGACGACGGCGGGGTGACCCAGTACTTC.

The chain employs TRBV2 and TRBJ1-5, with unresolved D. This CDR3 contains 15 residues. Per the germline V gene, CDR1 is SNHLY and CDR2 is FYNNEI. V was trimmed by 3 bases and J by 7 bases, leaving 16 bases between them. The CDR3: CASSDDEAGGQPQHF. For the CDR3, the DNA is TGTGCCAGCAGTGATGACGAAGCTGGCGGCCAGCCCCAGCATTTT.

This clone showed up just once. J is TRBJ2-5 and V is TRBV9, with TRBD2 matching over 7 bases. J was trimmed by 2 bases and V by 3 bases; bases with no gene match: 7. Germline V gene lookup returns CDR1 SGDLS and CDR2 YYNGEE. There are 15 residues in the CDR3. The chain's CDR3 is CASSAGDYGQETQYF. The CDR3, as DNA: TGTGCCAGCAGCGCCGGGGACTATGGGCAAGAGACCCAGTACTTC.

This clone was detected once. The chain links TRBV4-2 to TRBJ2-3; 9 nucleotides agree with TRBD2. Per germline, CDR1 LGHNA and CDR2 YNFKEQ. The CDR3 has 16 residues. The J segment lost 4 bases and the V segment lost 1 base, leaving 6 bases of the junction unmatched. The chain's CDR3 is CASSQGRGGGADTQYF. CDR3 bases: TGTGCCAGCAGCCAAGGGCGTGGCGGGGGGGCAGATACGCAGTATTTT.